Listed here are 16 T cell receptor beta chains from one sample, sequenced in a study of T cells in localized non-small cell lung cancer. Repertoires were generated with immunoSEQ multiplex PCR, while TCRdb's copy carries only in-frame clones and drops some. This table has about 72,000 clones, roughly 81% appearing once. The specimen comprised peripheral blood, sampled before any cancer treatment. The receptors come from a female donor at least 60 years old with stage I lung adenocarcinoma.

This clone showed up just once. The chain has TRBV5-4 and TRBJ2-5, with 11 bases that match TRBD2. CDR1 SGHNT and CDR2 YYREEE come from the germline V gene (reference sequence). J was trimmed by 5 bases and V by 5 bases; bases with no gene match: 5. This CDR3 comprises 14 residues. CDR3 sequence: CASSFSGGVETQYF. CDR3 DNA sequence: TGTGCCAGCAGTTTTAGCGGGGGGGTGGAGACCCAGTACTTC.

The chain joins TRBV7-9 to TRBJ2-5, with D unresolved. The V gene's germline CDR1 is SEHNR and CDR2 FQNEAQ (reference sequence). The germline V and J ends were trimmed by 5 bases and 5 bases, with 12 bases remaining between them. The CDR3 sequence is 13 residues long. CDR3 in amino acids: CASSPKGPETQYF. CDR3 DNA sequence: TGTGCCAGCAGCCCGAAAGGGCCGGAGACCCAGTACTTC.

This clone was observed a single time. CDR3 in DNA: TGTGCCAGCTCATCTATTGACGGTAACACTGAAGCTTTCTTT. Amino acids: CASSSIDGNTEAFF. The gene calls are TRBV18 and TRBJ1-1; the D is unclear. V lost 5 bases and J lost 2, with 12 bases in between. The CDR3 covers 14 residues. CDR1 and CDR2 (germline): KGHSH, LQKENI.

The CDR3 coding sequence is TGTGCTAGTGGGCTTAGGACACCGATGAACACTGAAGCTTTCTTT. It encodes CASGLRTPMNTEAFF. The chain links TRBV12-5 to TRBJ1-1; D may be TRBD1 (5 bases). Between the trimmed V and J ends, which lost 6 bases and 0 bases, there was a span of 14 bases. Germline CDR1 LGHNT, CDR2 FRNRAP. This CDR3 spans 15 amino acids. The full variable domain, rest sourced from reference TRBV12-5 and TRBJ1-1, is DARVTQTPRHKVTEMGQEVTMRCQPILGHNTVFWYRQTMMQGLELLAYFRNRAPLDDSGMPKDRFSAEMPDATLATLKIQPSEPRDSAVYFCASGLRTPMNTEAFFGQGTRLTVV.

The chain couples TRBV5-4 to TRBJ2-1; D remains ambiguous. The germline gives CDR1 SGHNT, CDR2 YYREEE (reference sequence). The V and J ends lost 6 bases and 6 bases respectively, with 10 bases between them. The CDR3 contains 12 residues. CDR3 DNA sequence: TGTGCCAGCACCACCGACGGCAATGAGCAGTTCTTC. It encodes CASTTDGNEQFF.

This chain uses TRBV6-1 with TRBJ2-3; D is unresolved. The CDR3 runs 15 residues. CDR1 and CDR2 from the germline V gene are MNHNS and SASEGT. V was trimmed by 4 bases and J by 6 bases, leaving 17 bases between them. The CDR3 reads CASSGIGLVSDTQYF. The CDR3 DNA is TGTGCCAGCAGTGGAATTGGTCTTGTTTCCGATACGCAGTATTTT.

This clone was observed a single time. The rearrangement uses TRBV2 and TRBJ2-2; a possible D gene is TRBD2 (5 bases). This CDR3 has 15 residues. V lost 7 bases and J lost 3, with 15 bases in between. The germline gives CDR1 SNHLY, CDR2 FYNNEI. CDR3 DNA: TGTGCCAGCAAGGGAGAGGGATTTGACACCGGGGAGCTGTTTTTT. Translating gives CASKGEGFDTGELFF.

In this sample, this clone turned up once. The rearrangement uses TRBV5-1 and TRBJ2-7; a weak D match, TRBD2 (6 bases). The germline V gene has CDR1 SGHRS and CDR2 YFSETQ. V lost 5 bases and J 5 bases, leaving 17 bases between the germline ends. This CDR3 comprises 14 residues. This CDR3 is CASRAIGGLDEQYF. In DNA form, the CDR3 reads TGCGCCAGCAGGGCGATTGGGGGGTTGGACGAGCAGTACTTC.

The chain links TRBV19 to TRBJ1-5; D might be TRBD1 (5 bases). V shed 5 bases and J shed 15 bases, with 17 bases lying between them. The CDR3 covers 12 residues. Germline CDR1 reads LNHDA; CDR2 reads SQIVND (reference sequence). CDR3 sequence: CASSARRGPGHF. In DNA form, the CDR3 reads TGTGCCAGTAGTGCGCGTCGGGGCCCGGGGCATTTT.

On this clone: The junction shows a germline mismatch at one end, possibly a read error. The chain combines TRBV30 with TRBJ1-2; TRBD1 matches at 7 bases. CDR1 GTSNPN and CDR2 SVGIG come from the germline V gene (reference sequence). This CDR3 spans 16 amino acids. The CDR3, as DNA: TGTGCCTGGAGTGATCCTGTCCGGGACAGCCACTATCGCTACACCTTC. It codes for CAWSDPVRDSHYRYTF. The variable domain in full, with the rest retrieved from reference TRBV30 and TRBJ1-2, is SQTIHQWPATLVQPVGSPLSLECTVEGTSNPNLYWYRQAAGRGLQLLFYSVGIGQISSEVPQNLSASRPQDRQFILSSKKLLLSDSGFYLCAWSDPVRDSHYRYTFGSGTRLTVV.

The CDR3 DNA reads as TGTGCCAGCTCAACCGGGACAGGGTTTATGGAGCTGTTTTTT. This gives the protein CASSTGTGFMELFF. This chain links TRBV18 with TRBJ2-2; 9 nucleotides agree with TRBD1. CDR3 size: 14 residues. V trimming: 5 bases; J trimming: 10 bases; junction bases outside the gene matches: 8. The germline V gene has CDR1 KGHSH and CDR2 LQKENI.

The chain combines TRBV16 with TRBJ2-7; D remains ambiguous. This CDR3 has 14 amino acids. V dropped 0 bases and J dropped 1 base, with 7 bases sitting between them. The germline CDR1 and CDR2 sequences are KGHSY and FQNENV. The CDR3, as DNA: TGTGCCAGCAGCCAATCTTCGCAGTCCTACGAGCAGTACTTC. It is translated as CASSQSSQSYEQYF.

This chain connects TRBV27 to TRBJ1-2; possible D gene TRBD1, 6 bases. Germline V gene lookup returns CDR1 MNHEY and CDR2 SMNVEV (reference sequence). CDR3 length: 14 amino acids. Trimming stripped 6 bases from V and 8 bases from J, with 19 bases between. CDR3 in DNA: TGTGCCAGCAGCTTAAACAGGGACGGAGAAGGCTACACCTTC. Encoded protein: CASSLNRDGEGYTF.

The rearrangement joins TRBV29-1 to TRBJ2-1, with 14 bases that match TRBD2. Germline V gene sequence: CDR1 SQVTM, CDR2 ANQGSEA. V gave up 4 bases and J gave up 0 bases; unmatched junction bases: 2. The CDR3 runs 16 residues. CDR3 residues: CSVAGLAGVSYNEQFF. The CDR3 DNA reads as TGCAGCGTTGCGGGACTAGCGGGGGTCTCCTACAATGAGCAGTTCTTC.

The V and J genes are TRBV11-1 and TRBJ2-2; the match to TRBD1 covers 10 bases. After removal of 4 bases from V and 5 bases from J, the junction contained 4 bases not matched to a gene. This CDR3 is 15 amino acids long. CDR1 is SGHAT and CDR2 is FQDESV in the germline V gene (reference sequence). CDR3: CASSSTGGRTGELFF. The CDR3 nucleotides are TGTGCCAGCAGCTCGACAGGGGGCAGGACCGGGGAGCTGTTTTTT.

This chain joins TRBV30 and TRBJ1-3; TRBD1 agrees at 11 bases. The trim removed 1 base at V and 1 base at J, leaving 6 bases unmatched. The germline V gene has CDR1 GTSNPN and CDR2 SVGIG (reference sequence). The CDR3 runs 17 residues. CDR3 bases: TGTGCCTGGAGTGGAGGGACAGGGGGTTCGTCTGGAAACACCATATATTTT. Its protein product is CAWSGGTGGSSGNTIYF.